Listed below are T cell receptor beta chains from one sample, sequenced in a study of cytomegalovirus exposure and HLA in healthy donors. The table came from immunoSEQ multiplex PCR; TCRdb's copy has only in-frame clones and leaves some out. The table lists some 130,000 clones. Material: PBMCs. Receptors were obtained from a woman aged 40-49 years in good health and CMV-seronegative. CDR3s include the opening cysteine and the closing phenylalanine or tryptophan. D genes are given only for firm matches.

cdr3_aa	cdr3_nt	j_call	v_call	d_call
CASSEDSPDTQYF	TGTGCCAGCAGCGAGGACAGCCCAGATACGCAGTATTTT	TRBJ2-3	TRBV9	.
CASSLVQNQPQHF	TGTGCCAGCAGCTTGGTCCAAAATCAGCCCCAGCATTTT	TRBJ1-5	TRBV5-5	.
CASTMGGSGTYEQYF	TGTGCCAGTACCATGGGGGGAAGTGGAACCTACGAGCAGTACTTC	TRBJ2-7	TRBV19	.
CASSTGGRETQYF	TGTGCCAGCAGTACAGGGGGCCGGGAGACCCAGTACTTC	TRBJ2-5	TRBV6-1	TRBD1
CASSQDPLAGGLRDTQYF	TGCGCCAGCAGCCAAGATCCCCTAGCGGGGGGTCTGAGGGATACGCAGTATTTT	TRBJ2-3	TRBV4-3	TRBD2
CASSPPGGAPDTQYF	TGTGCCAGCAGCCCCCCCGGGGGGGCCCCAGATACGCAGTATTTT	TRBJ2-3	TRBV9	TRBD2
CASSLSPLGGVYGYTF	TGTGCCAGCAGCTTGTCCCCGCTCGGAGGAGTCTATGGCTACACCTTC	TRBJ1-2	TRBV5-4	.
CASSLAGGRVETQYF	TGTGCCAGCAGCTTAGCCGGGGGGCGGGTAGAGACCCAGTACTTC	TRBJ2-5	TRBV7-2	.
CASSRTGSVDTEAFF	TGTGCCAGCAGCCGTACAGGGTCGGTGGACACTGAAGCTTTCTTT	TRBJ1-1	TRBV13	.
CASSQHSTGGAGYNEQFF	TGTGCCAGCAGCCAACACTCGACAGGGGGGGCGGGGTACAATGAGCAGTTCTTC	TRBJ2-1	TRBV4-2	TRBD1
CASSFQDSVGQPQHF	TGTGCCAGCAGCTTTCAGGATTCCGTGGGTCAGCCCCAGCATTTT	TRBJ1-5	TRBV7-9	.
CATSTGAKDTQYF	TGTGCCACGTCCACAGGGGCTAAAGATACGCAGTATTTT	TRBJ2-3	TRBV7-3	TRBD1
CASSTYRESGNQPQHF	TGTGCCAGCAGCACCTACAGGGAGTCGGGCAATCAGCCCCAGCATTTT	TRBJ1-5	TRBV5-6	.
CASRGGSSGTDTQYF	TGTGCCAGCCGAGGGGGAAGTTCGGGCACAGATACGCAGTATTTT	TRBJ2-3	TRBV6-1	.
CAGGRWAGGSAFF	TGTGCCGGTGGAAGGTGGGCAGGGGGGAGCGCTTTCTTT	TRBJ1-1	TRBV5-4	TRBD1
CASSPRTSGGRNEQFF	TGTGCCAGCAGCCCAAGGACTAGCGGGGGGCGTAATGAGCAGTTCTTC	TRBJ2-1	TRBV7-3	TRBD2
CATSRTENYGYTF	TGTGCCACCAGCCGGACAGAGAACTATGGCTACACCTTC	TRBJ1-2	TRBV15	.
CASSQDGRDTEAFF	TGCGCCAGCAGCCAAGATGGGAGGGATACTGAAGCTTTCTTT	TRBJ1-1	TRBV4-1	.
CASSSTYEQYF	TGTGCCAGCAGTTCCACCTACGAGCAGTACTTC	TRBJ2-7	TRBV6-6	.